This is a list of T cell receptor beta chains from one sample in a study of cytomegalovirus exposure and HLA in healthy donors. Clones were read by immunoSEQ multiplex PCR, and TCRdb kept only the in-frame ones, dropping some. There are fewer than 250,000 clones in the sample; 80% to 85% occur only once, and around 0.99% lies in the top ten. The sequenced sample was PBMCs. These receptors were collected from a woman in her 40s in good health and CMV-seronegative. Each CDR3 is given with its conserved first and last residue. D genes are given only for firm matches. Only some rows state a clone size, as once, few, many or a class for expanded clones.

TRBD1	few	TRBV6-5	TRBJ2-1	CASSTGDVEQFF	TGTGCCAGCAGTACAGGGGACGTTGAGCAGTTCTTC
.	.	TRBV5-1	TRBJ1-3	CASSLGDRTSGNTIYF	TGCGCCAGCAGCTTGGGAGACAGGACCTCTGGAAACACCATATATTTT
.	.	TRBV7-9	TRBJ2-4	CASSSIGTDGNIQYF	TGTGCCAGCAGCTCAATCGGGACTGACGGGAACATTCAGTACTTC
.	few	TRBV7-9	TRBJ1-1	CASSLSAGAEAFF	TGTGCCAGCAGCTTAAGCGCGGGGGCTGAAGCTTTCTTT
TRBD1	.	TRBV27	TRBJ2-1	CASSLLDRGYNEQFF	TGTGCCAGCAGTTTATTGGACAGGGGTTACAATGAGCAGTTCTTC
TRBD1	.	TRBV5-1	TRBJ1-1	CASSWRQGDTEAFF	TGCGCCAGCAGCTGGCGACAGGGGGACACTGAAGCTTTCTTT
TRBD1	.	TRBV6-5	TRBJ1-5	CASSTGTGSNQPQHF	TGTGCCAGCAGTACCGGGACAGGGAGCAATCAGCCCCAGCATTTT
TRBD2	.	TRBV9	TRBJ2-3	CASSGPSGRADTQYF	TGTGCCAGCAGCGGTCCTAGCGGGAGAGCAGATACGCAGTATTTT
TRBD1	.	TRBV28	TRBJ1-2	CASSWDSYGYTF	TGTGCCAGCAGTTGGGACAGCTATGGCTACACCTTC
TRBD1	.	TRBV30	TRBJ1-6	CAWSGWGDRAYNSPLHF	TGTGCCTGGAGTGGTTGGGGGGACAGGGCCTATAATTCACCCCTCCACTTT
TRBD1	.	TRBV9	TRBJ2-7	CASSANSGTGGSTDPYEQYF	TGTGCCAGCAGCGCTAATTCCGGGACAGGGGGCTCTACGGACCCCTACGAGCAGTACTTC
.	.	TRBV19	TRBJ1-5	CASTEGGGNNQPQHF	TGTGCCAGTACCGAGGGTGGAGGGAACAATCAGCCCCAGCATTTT
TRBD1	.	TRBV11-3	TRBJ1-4	CASSKGQINEKLFF	TGTGCCAGCAGCAAGGGACAGATTAATGAAAAACTGTTTTTT
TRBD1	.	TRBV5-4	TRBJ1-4	CASSSSGGLNEKLFF	TGTGCCAGCAGCTCATCAGGGGGGCTCAACGAAAAACTGTTTTTT
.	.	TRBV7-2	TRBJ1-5	CASTDRRAGSNQPQHF	TGTGCCAGCACCGACAGAAGGGCAGGTAGCAATCAGCCCCAGCATTTT
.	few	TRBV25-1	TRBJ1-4	CASSYTPHEKLFF	TGTGCCAGCAGTTACACCCCTCATGAAAAACTGTTTTTT
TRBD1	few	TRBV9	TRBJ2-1	CASSGTGQGSGEQFF	TGTGCCAGCAGCGGGACGGGACAGGGTTCAGGCGAGCAGTTCTTC
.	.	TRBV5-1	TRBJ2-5	CASSPERSEETQYF	TGCGCCAGCAGCCCGGAAAGGAGCGAAGAGACCCAGTACTTC
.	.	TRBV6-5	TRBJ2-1	CASSPPGSHNEQFF	TGTGCCAGCAGTCCTCCGGGGAGCCACAATGAGCAGTTCTTC
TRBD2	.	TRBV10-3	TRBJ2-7	CAIRGTSSDSYEQYF	TGTGCCATCAGGGGGACTAGCTCTGACTCCTACGAGCAGTACTTC
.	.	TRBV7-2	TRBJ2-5	CASSLAGVGETQYF	TGTGCCAGCAGCTTAGCCGGGGTTGGGGAGACCCAGTACTTC
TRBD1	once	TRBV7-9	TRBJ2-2	CASSLWAGGSNTGELFF	TGTGCCAGCAGCTTATGGGCAGGGGGTTCGAACACCGGGGAGCTGTTTTTT
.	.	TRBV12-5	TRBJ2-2	CASGLVPGWGAGELFF	TGTGCTAGTGGTTTGGTACCGGGTTGGGGGGCCGGGGAGCTGTTTTTT
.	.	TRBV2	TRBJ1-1	CASRFNGGNTEAFF	TGTGCCAGCAGGTTTAACGGGGGGAACACTGAAGCTTTCTTT
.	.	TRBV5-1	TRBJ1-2	CASSLDWGRSYGYTF	TGCGCCAGCAGCTTGGACTGGGGGCGGTCGTATGGCTACACCTTC
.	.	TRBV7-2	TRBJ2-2	CASSLAQLAHTGELFF	TGTGCCAGCAGCTTAGCGCAACTAGCCCACACCGGGGAGCTGTTTTTT
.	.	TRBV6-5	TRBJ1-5	CASRPQTGLWPQHF	TGTGCCAGCAGACCCCAGACAGGTTTATGGCCCCAGCATTTT
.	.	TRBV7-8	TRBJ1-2	CASSLASGQNDGYTF	TGTGCCAGCAGCTTAGCGAGCGGACAGAACGATGGCTACACCTTC
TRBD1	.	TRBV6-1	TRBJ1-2	CASSVLTGPYYGYTF	TGTGCCAGCAGTGTGCTGACAGGGCCCTACTATGGCTACACCTTC
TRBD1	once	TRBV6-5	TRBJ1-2	CASSFTAGGRNYGYTF	TGTGCCAGCAGTTTCACCGCAGGGGGACGGAACTATGGCTACACCTTC
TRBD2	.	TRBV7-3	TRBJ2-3	CASSAGTSGFLTDTQYF	TGTGCCAGCAGCGCAGGGACTAGCGGATTCCTCACAGATACGCAGTATTTT
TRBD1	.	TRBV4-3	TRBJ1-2	CASSPGQGAYGYTF	TGCGCCAGCAGCCCGGGACAGGGGGCATATGGCTACACCTTC
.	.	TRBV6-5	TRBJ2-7	CASSSYSGVPQQYF	TGTGCCAGCAGTTCCTACTCAGGGGTCCCTCAGCAGTACTTC
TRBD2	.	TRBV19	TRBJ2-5	CASSSGGSLGETQYF	TGTGCCAGTAGTTCCGGGGGGAGCCTCGGAGAGACCCAGTACTTC
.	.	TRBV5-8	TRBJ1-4	CASSFTGETNEKLFF	TGTGCCAGCAGTTTTACAGGAGAAACTAATGAAAAACTGTTTTTT
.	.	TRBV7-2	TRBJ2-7	CASSFEGGGLQYF	TGTGCCAGCAGCTTTGAGGGTGGGGGCCTGCAGTACTTC
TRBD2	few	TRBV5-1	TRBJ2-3	CASSVLAGVGTDTQYF	TGCGCCAGCAGCGTACTAGCGGGAGTTGGGACAGATACGCAGTATTTT
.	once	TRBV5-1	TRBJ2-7	CASSPSVPYEQYF	TGCGCCAGCAGCCCCTCGGTACCCTACGAGCAGTACTTC
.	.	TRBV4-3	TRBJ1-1	CASSQERNTEAFF	TGCGCCAGCAGCCAAGAGCGGAACACTGAAGCTTTCTTT
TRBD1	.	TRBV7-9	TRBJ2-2	CASSRGGRAGELFF	TGTGCCAGCAGCAGAGGGGGCAGGGCCGGGGAGCTGTTTTTT
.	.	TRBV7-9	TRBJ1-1	CASSLGGPAGSEAFF	TGTGCCAGCAGCTTGGGCGGACCGGCGGGGTCTGAAGCTTTCTTT
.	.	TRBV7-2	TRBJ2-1	CASSLVSYYNEQFF	TGTGCCAGCAGCTTAGTATCCTACTACAATGAGCAGTTCTTC
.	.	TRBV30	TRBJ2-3	CAWARGTDTQYF	TGTGCCTGGGCCAGGGGCACAGATACGCAGTATTTT
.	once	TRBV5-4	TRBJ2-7	CASSQSLGQPYEQYF	TGTGCCAGCAGCCAATCCCTGGGGCAGCCCTACGAGCAGTACTTC
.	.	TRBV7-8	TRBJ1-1	CASSSFGGINTEAFF	TGTGCCAGCAGCTCCTTCGGGGGGATTAACACTGAAGCTTTCTTT
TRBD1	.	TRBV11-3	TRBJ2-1	CASSLLARGLNEQFF	TGTGCCAGCAGCTTATTGGCCAGGGGGCTCAATGAGCAGTTCTTC
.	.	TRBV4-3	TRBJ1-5	CASSQDPGQPQHF	TGCGCCAGCAGCCAAGATCCGGGACAGCCCCAGCATTTT
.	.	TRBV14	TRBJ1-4	CASQTGPNEKLFF	TGTGCCAGTCAGACAGGCCCTAATGAAAAACTGTTTTTT
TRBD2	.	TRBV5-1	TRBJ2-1	CASSRSGTSENEQFF	TGCGCCAGCAGCCGATCCGGGACTAGCGAGAATGAGCAGTTCTTC
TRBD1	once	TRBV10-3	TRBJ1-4	CAISESKDRGLEKLFF	TGTGCCATCAGTGAGTCGAAGGACAGGGGGCTTGAAAAACTGTTTTTT
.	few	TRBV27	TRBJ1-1	CASSLREDTEAFF	TGTGCCAGCAGTTTAAGGGAGGACACTGAAGCTTTCTTT
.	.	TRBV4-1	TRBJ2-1	CASSHGGIWNEQFF	TGCGCCAGCAGCCACGGCGGGATCTGGAATGAGCAGTTCTTC
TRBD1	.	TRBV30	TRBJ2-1	CAWSLRDRGYRGKQFF	TGTGCCTGGAGTCTGCGGGACAGGGGCTATCGTGGGAAGCAGTTCTTC
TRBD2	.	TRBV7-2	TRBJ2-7	CASSLGLAVSYEQYF	TGTGCCAGCAGCCTGGGACTAGCGGTATCCTACGAGCAGTACTTC
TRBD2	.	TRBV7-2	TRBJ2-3	CASSAQGLAGSYTQYF	TGTGCCAGCAGCGCCCAAGGACTAGCGGGGTCCTATACGCAGTATTTT